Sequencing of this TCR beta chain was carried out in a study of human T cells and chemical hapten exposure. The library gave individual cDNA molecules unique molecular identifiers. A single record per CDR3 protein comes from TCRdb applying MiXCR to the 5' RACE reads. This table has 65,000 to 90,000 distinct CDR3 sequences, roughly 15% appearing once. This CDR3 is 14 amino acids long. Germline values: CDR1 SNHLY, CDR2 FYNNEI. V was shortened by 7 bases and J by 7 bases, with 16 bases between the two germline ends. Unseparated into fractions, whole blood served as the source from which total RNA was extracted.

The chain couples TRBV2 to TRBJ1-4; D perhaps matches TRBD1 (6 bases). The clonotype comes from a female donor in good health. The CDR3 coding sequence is TGTGCCAGCACCCCGGGGGCCCAATCTGAAAAACTGTTTTTT. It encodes CASTPGAQSEKLFF.